Below are 31 T cell receptor beta chains sequenced from a single sample in a study of cytomegalovirus exposure and HLA in healthy donors (TCRdb year 2017). The receptor library was made with the immunoSEQ multiplex PCR assay. For the multiplex PCR, a mixture combining 60 forward primers for TCR Vbeta segments and 13 reverse primers for TCR Jbeta segments was used. Here the immuneACCESS table is served through TCRdb, limited to in-frame sequences with V and J called. Missing clones are a known gap in these copies; in checked studies unresolved V genes cover under half, and the rest lacks a known reason. The sample table contains more than 50,000 clones; only one count was recorded for 70% of them. Less than 20% of the sample comes from the top ten. Sequences were obtained from PBMCs. The receptors here all came from a woman aged 60 to 75 in good health and CMV-seropositive.

The chain links TRBV7-6 to TRBJ2-1; 8 bases map to TRBD1. Germline CDR1 and CDR2: SGHVS and FNYEAQ. V lost 5 bases, J lost 5 bases, and 23 bases stayed unmatched. This CDR3 comprises 20 residues. Here the CDR3 reads CASSPAGMHGPGQVNNEQFF. CDR3 sequence (DNA): TGTGCCAGCAGCCCCGCAGGCATGCATGGCCCGGGACAGGTAAACAATGAGCAGTTCTTC.

V and J are TRBV6-5 and TRBJ2-7, with D perhaps TRBD2 (6 bases). Trimming stripped 1 base from V and 3 bases from J, with 13 bases between. This CDR3 comprises 15 residues. Germline-derived CDR1 and CDR2 are MNHEY and SVGAGI. CDR3 DNA sequence: TGTGCCAGCAGTTACTTAGGGGAGGAGAACTACGAGCAGTACTTC. It codes for CASSYLGEENYEQYF.

The J gene is TRBJ2-3, the V gene TRBV6-4; TRBD2 might be the D (5 bases). V was trimmed by 2 bases and J by 8 bases, leaving 8 bases between them. The CDR3 consists of 12 residues. CDR1 and CDR2 (germline): MRHNA, SNTAGT. CDR3 residues: CASSDEGVTQYF. Here the CDR3 DNA reads TGTGCCAGCAGTGACGAGGGAGTTACGCAGTATTTT.

This clone was counted once. V and J are TRBV7-2 and TRBJ1-4; D ambiguous. V was clipped by 5 bases and J by 3 bases, with 13 bases between them. In germline, CDR1 is SGHTA, CDR2 FQGNSA. This CDR3 has 15 amino acids. CDR3 nucleotides: TGTGCCAGCAGCCCGAGGGCAGGCTCTAATGAAAAACTGTTTTTT. Amino acids: CASSPRAGSNEKLFF.

The table lists this clone with a few counts. The CDR3 sequence: CASSLEAGGKNIQYF. The CDR3 DNA reads as TGCGCCAGCAGCTTGGAGGCCGGGGGCAAAAACATTCAGTACTTC. V is TRBV5-1 and J is TRBJ2-4, with D perhaps matching TRBD2 (6 bases). The CDR3 is made up of 15 amino acids. Trimming shortened V by 0 bases and J by 3 bases, and 10 bases separated the two germline ends. Per germline, CDR1 SGHRS and CDR2 YFSETQ.

This clone showed up just a few times. V gene TRBV4-2 combines with J gene TRBJ2-1; D gene uncertain. The CDR3 totals 14 residues. Germline assignment: CDR1 LGHNA and CDR2 YNFKEQ. Trimming left V 5 bases short and J 8 bases short, with 16 bases between. The CDR3 is CASSLAGPLDEQFF. The CDR3 nucleotides read TGTGCCAGCAGCTTAGCCGGCCCTCTGGATGAGCAGTTCTTC.

CDR3 sequence reads: CASSLGGASGNTIYF. The CDR3 DNA is TGTGCCAGCAGCTTGGGGGGCGCCTCTGGAAACACCATATATTTT. The rearrangement uses TRBV5-4 and TRBJ1-3, with D tentatively TRBD1 (5 bases). V lost 0 bases and J lost 0, with 7 bases in between. Germline loops: CDR1 SGHNT, CDR2 YYREEE (reference sequence). This CDR3 spans 15 amino acids.

V gene TRBV7-9 combines with J gene TRBJ1-2; D gene ambiguous. This CDR3 contains 14 residues. V lost 5 bases and J 6 bases, leaving 16 bases between the germline ends. Germline V gene lookup returns CDR1 SEHNR and CDR2 FQNEAQ (reference sequence). The CDR3 region is CASSTDGEVDGYTF. CDR3 sequence (DNA): TGTGCCAGCAGCACGGACGGGGAAGTTGATGGCTACACCTTC.

V usage is TRBV5-6 and J usage is TRBJ1-1; TRBD1 matches 11 bases. The CDR3 has 15 residues. Germline V lookup: CDR1 SGHDT, CDR2 YYEEEE. The ends lost 7 bases at V and 5 bases at J; junction bases unmatched: 10. CDR3 DNA: TGTGCCAGCTCATTGGACAGGGGGCGCGGGACTGAAGCTTTCTTT. Encoded protein: CASSLDRGRGTEAFF.

The chain links TRBV6-5 to TRBJ2-5; TRBD2 aligns across 14 bases. Trimming removed 5 bases from V and 2 bases from J; junction bases left unmatched: 1. There are 15 residues in the CDR3. Germline V gene lookup returns CDR1 MNHEY and CDR2 SVGAGI. CDR3 nucleotides: TGTGCCAGCAGTAGGACTAGCGGGGGGCAAGAGACCCAGTACTTC. It yields the protein CASSRTSGGQETQYF.

The rearrangement joins TRBV6-4 to TRBJ1-2; D is ambiguous. V was trimmed by 8 bases and J by 8 bases, leaving 18 bases between them. Germline CDR1 and CDR2: MRHNA and SNTAGT. This CDR3 has 13 residues. DNA of the CDR3: TGTGCCAGCGGGAGGACGGTACGATGGGGCTACACCTTC. It codes for CASGRTVRWGYTF.

This sequence joins TRBV19 and TRBJ2-4; 10 bases are shared with TRBD1. Looked up from germline, CDR1 is LNHDA and CDR2 is SQIVND (reference sequence). This CDR3 is 15 amino acids long. V gave up 6 bases and J gave up 5 bases; unmatched junction bases: 7. The CDR3 DNA is TGTGCCAGTAGGAAGACAGGGGGCTCCCAAAACATTCAGTACTTC. It yields the protein CASRKTGGSQNIQYF.

The chain uses TRBV4-1 and TRBJ1-2; D unresolved. V lost 0 bases and J 4 bases, leaving 6 bases between the germline ends. The CDR3 runs to 13 residues. CDR1 and CDR2 from the germline V gene are MGHRA and YSYEKL. CDR3 residues: CASSQDRSYGYTF. CDR3 sequence (DNA): TGCGCCAGCAGCCAAGATCGCAGCTATGGCTACACCTTC.

The chain carries TRBV18 and TRBJ1-1, with D perhaps TRBD1 (6 bases). With 1 base removed from V and 4 bases from J, the gap between germline ends came to 10 bases. Germline CDR1 and CDR2: KGHSH and LQKENI. The CDR3 covers 14 residues. CDR3 in DNA: TGTGCCAGCTCACCACAACAGGGACGCACTGAAGCTTTCTTT. This translates into CASSPQQGRTEAFF.

The chain recombines TRBV7-9 with TRBJ2-7, with a possible D match to TRBD2 (5 bases). V was cut by 5 bases and J by 5 bases, with 19 bases left in between. In germline, CDR1 is SEHNR, CDR2 FQNEAQ (reference sequence). CDR3 length equals 15 residues. The CDR3 coding sequence is TGTGCCAGCAGCACACCAGCTAGCTCTGGGGACGAGCAGTACTTC. Protein product: CASSTPASSGDEQYF.

The V gene is TRBV5-1, the J gene TRBJ2-2; tentative D call: TRBD2 (5 bases). The ends were cut back, 0 bases at V and 0 bases at J, with 12 bases in the middle. The CDR3 extends over 17 amino acids. Germline V gene data show CDR1 as SGHRS and CDR2 as YFSETQ. The chain's CDR3 is CASSLAGGGTNTGELFF. DNA for the CDR3: TGCGCCAGCAGCTTGGCAGGAGGAGGTACGAACACCGGGGAGCTGTTTTTT.

This clone showed up just a few times. The chain carries TRBV30 and TRBJ1-1; D is undetermined. V shed 3 bases and J shed 1 base, with 6 bases lying between them. This CDR3 contains 12 residues. From germline, CDR1 is GTSNPN and CDR2 SVGIG (reference sequence). The CDR3: CAWRPGNTEAFF. CDR3 nucleotides: TGTGCCTGGAGGCCCGGGAACACTGAAGCTTTCTTT.

The rearrangement uses TRBV7-2 and TRBJ1-6; D gene unclear. From germline, CDR1 is SGHTA and CDR2 FQGNSA. V shed 1 base and J shed 0 bases, with 4 bases lying between them. This CDR3 has 15 amino acids. The DNA of the CDR3 is TGTGCCAGCAGCTTAGGGAGCTCCTATAATTCACCCCTCCACTTT. Its translation: CASSLGSSYNSPLHF.

The genes are TRBV4-1 and TRBJ1-4, with D tentatively TRBD1 (6 bases). With 5 bases removed from V and 2 bases from J, the gap between germline ends came to 15 bases. Germline V gene sequence: CDR1 MGHRA, CDR2 YSYEKL. The CDR3 is 16 amino acids. CDR3 DNA sequence: TGCGCCAGCAGCGATCGACGGGGGGGCACTAATGAAAAACTGTTTTTT. Its translation is CASSDRRGGTNEKLFF.

This clone was found once. The rearrangement links TRBV7-9 to TRBJ1-4; 7 bases are a match to TRBD1. With V trimmed by 7 bases and J by 3 bases, 5 bases remained unmatched. The length of the CDR3 is 14 residues. CDR1 SEHNR and CDR2 FQNEAQ come from the germline V gene (reference sequence). CDR3 bases: TGTGCCAGCACCCAGGGGGTAGCTAATGAAAAACTGTTTTTT. This sequence encodes CASTQGVANEKLFF.

The V gene is TRBV5-1, the J gene TRBJ2-1; D might be TRBD2 (5 bases). This CDR3 is 14 amino acids long. Trimming cost V 4 bases and J 8 bases, with 16 bases left between them. The germline V gene encodes CDR1 SGHRS and CDR2 YFSETQ. In DNA, the CDR3 is TGCGCCAGCAGCGTGGGCGGGCCCGCCGATGAGCAGTTCTTC. As protein: CASSVGGPADEQFF.

This clone is medium-sized (0.01 to 0.1%) in the sample. The same CDR3 is also encoded by other DNA sequences in this sample. The chain joins TRBV25-1 to TRBJ1-1; no reliable D call. Germline V gene lookup returns CDR1 MGHDK and CDR2 SYGVNS. Trimming removed 4 bases from V and 3 bases from J, with 12 bases in between. The CDR3 extends over 14 amino acids. The CDR3 loop reads CASSAAGWDTEAFF. The CDR3 DNA is TGTGCCAGCAGTGCGGCAGGTTGGGACACTGAAGCTTTCTTT.

The genes are TRBV4-3 and TRBJ1-2; 7 positions match TRBD1. Per the germline V gene, CDR1 is LGHNA and CDR2 is YSLEER. The V and J ends lost 0 bases and 8 bases, in that order; junction bases with no gene match: 9. The CDR3 extends over 15 amino acids. The CDR3 DNA reads as TGCGCCAGCAGCCAAGATACAACGGCAGGGGGAGGCTACACCTTC. This translates into CASSQDTTAGGGYTF.

This sequence joins TRBV7-9 and TRBJ2-5; the D is unclear. Germline values: CDR1 SEHNR, CDR2 FQNEAQ (reference sequence). The CDR3 runs 13 residues. Between the trimmed V and J ends, which lost 3 bases and 7 bases, there was a span of 12 bases. CDR3 sequence (DNA): TGTGCCAGCAGCTTGGTCTCCCGAGGGACCCAGTACTTC. It specifies CASSLVSRGTQYF.

This clone has a handful of counts. Other nucleotide sequences from this sample produce the same CDR3. This chain links TRBV5-1 with TRBJ2-1; D unresolved. V gave up 5 bases and J gave up 4 bases, with 7 bases separating them. There are 12 residues in the CDR3. Germline values: CDR1 SGHRS, CDR2 YFSETQ. CDR3 DNA: TGCGCCAGCAGTTTTAATTACAATGAGCAGTTCTTC. This codes for CASSFNYNEQFF.

Comments on this clone: Other DNA sequences from this sample encode an identical CDR3 as well. The V call is TRBV10-3, the J call TRBJ1-2, with 8 bases fitting TRBD1. With V trimmed by 3 bases and J by 2 bases, 5 bases remained unmatched. CDR3 size: 15 residues. The germline V gene has CDR1 ENHRY and CDR2 SYGVKD. CDR3 protein: CAISEGTGLNYGYTF. CDR3 bases: TGTGCCATCAGTGAAGGGACAGGCTTAAACTATGGCTACACCTTC.

Note on this clone: This sample also contains other DNA sequences that code for the same CDR3. The chain uses TRBV29-1 and TRBJ2-7, with 8 bases lining up with TRBD2. V trimming: 3 bases; J trimming: 6 bases; junction bases outside the gene matches: 1. Germline V CDR1 and CDR2: SQVTM, ANQGSEA. CDR3 size: 11 residues. The DNA for the CDR3 is TGCAGCGTTGACGGGAGGGGCGAGCAGTACTTC. Translation gives CSVDGRGEQYF.

CDR3: CASTSPTGDYEQYF. The CDR3 nucleotides are TGTGCCAGCACCTCGCCCACAGGGGACTACGAGCAGTACTTC. The chain carries TRBV28 and TRBJ2-7; 7 bases agree with TRBD1. CDR3 length equals 14 residues. CDR1 is MDHEN, CDR2 SYDVKM, per germline. After removal of 7 bases from V and 3 bases from J, the junction contained 9 bases not matched to a gene.

This chain connects TRBV11-3 to TRBJ2-3; TRBD2 might be the D (5 bases). The CDR3 length is 14 residues. CDR1 and CDR2 from the germline V gene are SGHNT and YENEEA. V shed 2 bases and J shed 4 bases, with 10 bases lying between them. The DNA for the CDR3 is TGTGCCAGCAGCTTAAACGCGGGCGCAGATACGCAGTATTTT. The encoded protein is CASSLNAGADTQYF.

This chain connects TRBV27 to TRBJ1-1, with 9 bases aligning to TRBD1. The germline V gene encodes CDR1 MNHEY and CDR2 SMNVEV (reference sequence). The CDR3 covers 17 residues. Losses at the gene ends were 1 base for V and 1 base for J; bases not matched to a gene: 7. In DNA form, the CDR3 reads TGTGCCAGCAGTTTATACCCCGGACAGGGGAGGAACACTGAAGCTTTCTTT. This codes for CASSLYPGQGRNTEAFF.

This sequence joins TRBV19 and TRBJ2-2, with D possibly TRBD2 on 7 matching bases. CDR1 and CDR2 (germline): LNHDA, SQIVND (reference sequence). The length of the CDR3 is 15 residues. The V gene lost 6 bases and the J gene lost 1 base, with 12 bases spanning the gap. The CDR3: CASSQRGGNTGELFF. CDR3 coding DNA: TGTGCCAGTAGCCAAAGGGGGGGGAACACCGGGGAGCTGTTTTTT.